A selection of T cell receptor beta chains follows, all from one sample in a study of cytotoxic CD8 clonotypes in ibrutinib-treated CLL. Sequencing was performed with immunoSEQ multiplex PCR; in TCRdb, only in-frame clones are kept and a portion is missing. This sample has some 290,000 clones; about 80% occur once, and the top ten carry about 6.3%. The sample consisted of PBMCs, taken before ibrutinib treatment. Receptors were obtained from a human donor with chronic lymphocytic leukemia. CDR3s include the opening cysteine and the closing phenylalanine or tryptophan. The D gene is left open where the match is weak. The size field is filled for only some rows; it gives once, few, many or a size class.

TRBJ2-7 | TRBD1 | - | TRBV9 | CASSDRDRGPYEQYF | TGTGCCAGCAGCGATCGGGACAGGGGGCCCTACGAGCAGTACTTC
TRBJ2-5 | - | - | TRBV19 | CASRAPWETQYF | TGTGCCAGTAGAGCACCATGGGAGACCCAGTACTTC
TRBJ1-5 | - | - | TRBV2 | CASNRGNQPQHF | TGTGCCAGCAACAGAGGCAATCAGCCCCAGCATTTT
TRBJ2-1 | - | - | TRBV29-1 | CSVEPDYNEQFF | TGCAGCGTTGAACCCGACTACAATGAGCAGTTCTTC
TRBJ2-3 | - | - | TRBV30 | CAYKGVHTQYF | TGTGCCTATAAGGGGGTTCATACGCAGTATTTT
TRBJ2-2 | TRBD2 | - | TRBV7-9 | CASRNSGGNTGELFF | TGTGCCAGCAGGAATAGCGGGGGGAACACCGGGGAGCTGTTTTTT
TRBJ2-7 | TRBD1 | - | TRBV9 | CASSVAAQGAHEQYF | TGTGCCAGCAGCGTAGCGGCTCAGGGGGCCCACGAGCAGTACTTC
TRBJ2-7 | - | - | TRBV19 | CASRKTTTYEQYF | TGTGCCAGTAGAAAAACTACCACCTACGAGCAGTACTTC
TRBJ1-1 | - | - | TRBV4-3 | CASSQAAAVDRTEAFF | TGCGCCAGCAGCCAAGCGGCCGCGGTAGACCGAACTGAAGCTTTCTTT
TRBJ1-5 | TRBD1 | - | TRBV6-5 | CASSFGQVEDQPQHF | TGTGCCAGCAGTTTCGGACAGGTTGAGGATCAGCCCCAGCATTTT
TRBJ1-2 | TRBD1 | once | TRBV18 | CASSPKGQGLTF | TGTGCCAGCTCACCGAAAGGACAGGGGTTAACCTTC
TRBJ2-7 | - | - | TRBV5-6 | CASSLIGQNYEQYF | TGTGCCAGCAGCTTAATCGGGCAGAACTACGAGCAGTACTTC
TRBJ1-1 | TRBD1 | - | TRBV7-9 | CASSNTRTGGHTEAFF | TGTGCCAGCAGCAATACCCGGACAGGGGGCCACACTGAAGCTTTCTTT
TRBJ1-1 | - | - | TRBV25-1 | CASSDSTWALTEAFF | TGTGCCAGCAGTGACTCTACCTGGGCGTTGACTGAAGCTTTCTTT
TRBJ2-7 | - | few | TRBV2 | CASASGEATYEQYF | TGTGCCAGCGCATCGGGAGAGGCGACCTACGAGCAGTACTTC
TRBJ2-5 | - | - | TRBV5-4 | CASSLVGETQYF | TGTGCCAGCAGCCTCGTTGGAGAGACCCAGTACTTC